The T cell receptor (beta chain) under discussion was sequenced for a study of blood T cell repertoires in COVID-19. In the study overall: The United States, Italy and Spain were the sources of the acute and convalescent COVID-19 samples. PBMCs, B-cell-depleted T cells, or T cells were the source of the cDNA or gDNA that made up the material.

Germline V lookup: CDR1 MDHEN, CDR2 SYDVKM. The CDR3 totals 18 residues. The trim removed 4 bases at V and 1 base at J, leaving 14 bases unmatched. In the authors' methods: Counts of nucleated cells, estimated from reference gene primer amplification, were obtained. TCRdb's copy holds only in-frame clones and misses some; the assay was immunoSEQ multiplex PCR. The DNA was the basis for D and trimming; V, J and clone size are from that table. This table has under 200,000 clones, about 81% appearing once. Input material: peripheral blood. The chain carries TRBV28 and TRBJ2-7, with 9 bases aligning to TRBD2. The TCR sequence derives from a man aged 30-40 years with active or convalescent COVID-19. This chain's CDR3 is CASSYEGSSGGSSYEQYV. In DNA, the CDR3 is TGTGCCAGCAGTTACGAAGGGAGTAGCGGGGGCTCTTCCTACGAGCAGTACGTC.